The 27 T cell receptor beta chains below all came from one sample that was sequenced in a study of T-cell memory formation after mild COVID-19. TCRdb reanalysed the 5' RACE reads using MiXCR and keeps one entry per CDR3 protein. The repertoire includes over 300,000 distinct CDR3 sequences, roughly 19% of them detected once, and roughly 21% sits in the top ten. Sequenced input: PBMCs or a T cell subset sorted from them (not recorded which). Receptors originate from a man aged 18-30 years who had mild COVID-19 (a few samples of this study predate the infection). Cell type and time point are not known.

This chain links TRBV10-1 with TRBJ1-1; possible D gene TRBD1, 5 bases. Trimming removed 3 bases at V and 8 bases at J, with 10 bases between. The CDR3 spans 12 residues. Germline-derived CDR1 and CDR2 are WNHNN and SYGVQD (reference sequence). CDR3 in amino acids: CASSDRGREAFF. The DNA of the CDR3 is TGCGCCAGCAGTGATCGGGGCAGGGAAGCTTTCTTT.

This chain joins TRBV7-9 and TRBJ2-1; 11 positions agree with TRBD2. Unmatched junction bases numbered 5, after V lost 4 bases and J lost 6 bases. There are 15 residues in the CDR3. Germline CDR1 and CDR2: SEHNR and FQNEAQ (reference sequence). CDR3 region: CASSSTSGILNEQFF. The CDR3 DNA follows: TGTGCCAGCAGCTCGACTAGCGGGATACTCAATGAGCAGTTCTTC.

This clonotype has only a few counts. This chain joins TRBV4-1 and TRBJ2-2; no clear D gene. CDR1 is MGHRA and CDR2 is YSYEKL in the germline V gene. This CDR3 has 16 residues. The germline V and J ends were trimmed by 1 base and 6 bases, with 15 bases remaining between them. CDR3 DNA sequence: TGCGCCAGCAGCCAAGTGTTAGAAGGTCCAGCCGGGGAGCTGTTTTTT. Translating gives CASSQVLEGPAGELFF.

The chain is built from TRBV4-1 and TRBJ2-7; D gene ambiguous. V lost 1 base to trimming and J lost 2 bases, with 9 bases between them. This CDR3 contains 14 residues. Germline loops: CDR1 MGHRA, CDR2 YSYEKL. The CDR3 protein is CASSQGESTYEQYF. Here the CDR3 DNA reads TGCGCCAGCAGCCAAGGAGAATCTACCTACGAGCAGTACTTC.

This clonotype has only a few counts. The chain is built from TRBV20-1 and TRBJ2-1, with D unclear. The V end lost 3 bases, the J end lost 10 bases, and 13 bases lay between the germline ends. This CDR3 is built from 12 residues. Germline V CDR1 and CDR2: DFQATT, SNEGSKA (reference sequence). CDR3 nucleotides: TGCAGTGCTAGCCACCCCGGACCGGAGCAGTTCTTC. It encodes CSASHPGPEQFF.

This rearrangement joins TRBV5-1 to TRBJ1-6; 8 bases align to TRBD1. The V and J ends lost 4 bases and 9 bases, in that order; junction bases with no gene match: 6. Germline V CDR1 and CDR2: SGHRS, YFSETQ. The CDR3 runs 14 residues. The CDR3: CASSPGQDSSPLHF. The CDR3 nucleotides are TGCGCCAGCAGCCCGGGACAGGACAGTTCACCCCTCCACTTT. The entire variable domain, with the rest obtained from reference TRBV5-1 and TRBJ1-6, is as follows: KAGVTQTPRYLIKTRGQQVTLSCSPISGHRSVSWYQQTPGQGLQFLFEYFSETQRNKGNFPGRFSGRQFSNSRSEMNVSTLELGDSALYLCASSPGQDSSPLHFGNGTRLTVT.

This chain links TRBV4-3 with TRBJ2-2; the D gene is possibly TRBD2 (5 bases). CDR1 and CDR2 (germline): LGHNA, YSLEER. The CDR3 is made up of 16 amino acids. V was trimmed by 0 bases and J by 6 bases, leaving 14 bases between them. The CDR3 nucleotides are TGCGCCAGCAGCCAAGAGTTTACTAGTCACCCCGGGGAGCTGTTTTTT. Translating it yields CASSQEFTSHPGELFF.

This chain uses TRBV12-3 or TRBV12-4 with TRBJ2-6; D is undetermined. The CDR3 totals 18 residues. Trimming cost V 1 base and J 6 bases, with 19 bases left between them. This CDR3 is CASSLGAGGRSSANVLTF. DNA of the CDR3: TGTGCCAGCAGTTTAGGGGCAGGTGGGCGGAGTTCGGCCAACGTCCTGACTTTC.

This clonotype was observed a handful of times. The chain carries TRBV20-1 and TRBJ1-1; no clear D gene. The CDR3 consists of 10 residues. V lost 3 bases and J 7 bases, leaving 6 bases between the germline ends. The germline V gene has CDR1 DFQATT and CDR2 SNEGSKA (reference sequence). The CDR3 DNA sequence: TGCAGTGCTAGTCACAGTGAAGCTTTCTTT. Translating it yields CSASHSEAFF.

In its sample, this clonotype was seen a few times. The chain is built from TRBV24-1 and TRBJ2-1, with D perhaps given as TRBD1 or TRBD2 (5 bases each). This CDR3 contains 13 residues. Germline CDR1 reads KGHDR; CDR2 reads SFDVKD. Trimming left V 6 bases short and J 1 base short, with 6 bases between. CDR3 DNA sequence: TGTGCCACCAGTTGGGGGTCCTACAATGAGCAGTTCTTC. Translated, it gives CATSWGSYNEQFF.

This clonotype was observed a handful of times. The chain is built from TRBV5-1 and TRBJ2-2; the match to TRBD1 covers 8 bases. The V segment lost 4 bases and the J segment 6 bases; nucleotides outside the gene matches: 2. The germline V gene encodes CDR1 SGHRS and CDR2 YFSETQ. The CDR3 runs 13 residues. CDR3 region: CASSAQGAGELFF. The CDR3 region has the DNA TGCGCCAGCAGCGCACAGGGGGCCGGGGAGCTGTTTTTT.

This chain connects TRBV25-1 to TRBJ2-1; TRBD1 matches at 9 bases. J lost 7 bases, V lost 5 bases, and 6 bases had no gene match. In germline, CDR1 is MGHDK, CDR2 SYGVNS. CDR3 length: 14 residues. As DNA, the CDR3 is TGTGCCAGCAGTAGGGGACAGGGTTGGAATGAGCAGTTCTTC. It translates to CASSRGQGWNEQFF. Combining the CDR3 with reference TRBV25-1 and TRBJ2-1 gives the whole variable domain EADIYQTPRYLVIGTGKKITLECSQTMGHDKMYWYQQDPGMELHLIHYSYGVNSTEKGDLSSESTVSRIRTEHFPLTLESARPSHTSQYLCASSRGQGWNEQFFGPGTRLTVL.

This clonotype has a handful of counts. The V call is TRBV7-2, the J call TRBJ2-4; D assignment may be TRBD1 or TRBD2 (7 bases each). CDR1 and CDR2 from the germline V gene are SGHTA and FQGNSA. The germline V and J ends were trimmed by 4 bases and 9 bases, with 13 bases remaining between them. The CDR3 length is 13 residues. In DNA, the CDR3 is TGTGCCAGCAGCTCAGGGGGGGGGAGCATTCAGTACTTC. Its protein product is CASSSGGGSIQYF.

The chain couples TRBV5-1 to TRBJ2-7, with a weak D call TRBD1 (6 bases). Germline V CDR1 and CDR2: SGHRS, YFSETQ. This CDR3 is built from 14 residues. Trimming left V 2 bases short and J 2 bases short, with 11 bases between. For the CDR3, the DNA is TGCGCCAGCAGCTTACAGGGAATCCCCTACGAGCAGTACTTC. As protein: CASSLQGIPYEQYF.

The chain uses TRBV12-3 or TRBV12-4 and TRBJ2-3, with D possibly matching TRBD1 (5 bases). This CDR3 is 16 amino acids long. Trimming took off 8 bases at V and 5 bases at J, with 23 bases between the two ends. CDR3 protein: CASERGRAALEDTQYF. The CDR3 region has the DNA TGTGCCAGCGAAAGAGGCAGGGCTGCGTTGGAAGATACGCAGTATTTT.

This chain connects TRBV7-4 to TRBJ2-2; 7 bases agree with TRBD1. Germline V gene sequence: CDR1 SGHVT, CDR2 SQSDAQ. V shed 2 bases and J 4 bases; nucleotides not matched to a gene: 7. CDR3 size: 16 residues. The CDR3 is CASSLTWGQLTGELFF. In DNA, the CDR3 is TGTGCCAGCAGCTTAACCTGGGGACAGCTCACCGGGGAGCTGTTTTTT.

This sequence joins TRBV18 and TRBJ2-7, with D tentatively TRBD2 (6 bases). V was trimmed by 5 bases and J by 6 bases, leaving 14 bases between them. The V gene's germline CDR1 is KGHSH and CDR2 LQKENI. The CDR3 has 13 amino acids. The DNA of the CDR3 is TGTGCCAGCTCATCACAGGACGGGAGCGAGCAGTACGTC. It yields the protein CASSSQDGSEQYV.

CDR3 region: CASSQSGVTETQYF. CDR3 bases: TGTGCCAGCTCCCAAAGCGGGGTAACAGAGACCCAGTACTTC. The rearrangement uses TRBV3-1 and TRBJ2-5; 7 bases line up with TRBD2. J lost 4 bases, V lost 8 bases, and 10 bases had no gene match. The CDR3 loop spans 14 amino acids. From germline, CDR1 is LGHDT and CDR2 YNNKEL (reference sequence).

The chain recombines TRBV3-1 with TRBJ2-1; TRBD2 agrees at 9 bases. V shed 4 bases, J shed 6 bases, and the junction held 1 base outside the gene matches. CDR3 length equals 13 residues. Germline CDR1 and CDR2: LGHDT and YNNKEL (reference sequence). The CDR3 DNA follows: TGTGCCAGCAGCCCGCGGGGGGGCAATGAGCAGTTCTTC. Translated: CASSPRGGNEQFF.

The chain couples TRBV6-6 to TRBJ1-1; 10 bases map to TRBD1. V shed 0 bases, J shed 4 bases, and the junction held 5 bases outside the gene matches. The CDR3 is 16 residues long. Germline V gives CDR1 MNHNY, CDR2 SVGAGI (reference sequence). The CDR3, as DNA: TGTGCCAGCAGTTACTCGACAGGGGGCTTGGGCACTGAAGCTTTCTTT. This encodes CASSYSTGGLGTEAFF.

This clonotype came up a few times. CDR3 amino acids: CASSPRSPGGTNNSPLHF. DNA for the CDR3: TGTGCCAGCTCACCACGGTCTCCAGGGGGCACCAATAATTCACCCCTCCACTTT. The chain uses TRBV18 and TRBJ1-6; 8 bases map to TRBD1. Losses at the gene ends were 1 base for V and 5 bases for J; bases not matched to a gene: 10. Germline V CDR1 and CDR2: KGHSH, LQKENI. The CDR3 extends over 18 amino acids.

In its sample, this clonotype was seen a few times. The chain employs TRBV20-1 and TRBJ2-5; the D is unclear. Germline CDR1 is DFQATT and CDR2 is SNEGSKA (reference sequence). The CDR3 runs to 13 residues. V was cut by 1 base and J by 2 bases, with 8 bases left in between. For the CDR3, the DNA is TGCAGTGCTAGAGGACTTGCACAAGAGACCCAGTACTTC. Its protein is CSARGLAQETQYF.

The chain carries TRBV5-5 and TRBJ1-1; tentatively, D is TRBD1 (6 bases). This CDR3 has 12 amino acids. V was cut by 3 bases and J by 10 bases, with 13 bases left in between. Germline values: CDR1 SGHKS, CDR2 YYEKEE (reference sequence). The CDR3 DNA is TGTGCCAGCAGCTGGGGGGGGGCTGGAGCTTTCTTT. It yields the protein CASSWGGAGAFF.

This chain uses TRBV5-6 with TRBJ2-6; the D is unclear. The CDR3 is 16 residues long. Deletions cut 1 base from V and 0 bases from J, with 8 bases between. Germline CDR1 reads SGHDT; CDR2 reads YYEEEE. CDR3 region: CASSLPRSSGANVLTF. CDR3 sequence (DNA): TGTGCCAGCAGCTTGCCCCGGAGCTCTGGGGCCAACGTCCTGACTTTC.

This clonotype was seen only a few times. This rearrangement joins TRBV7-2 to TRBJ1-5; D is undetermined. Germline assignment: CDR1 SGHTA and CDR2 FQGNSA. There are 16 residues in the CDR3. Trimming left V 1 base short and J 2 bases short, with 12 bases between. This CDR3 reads CASSLVARSGNQPQHF. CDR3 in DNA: TGTGCCAGCAGCTTAGTGGCCCGGTCAGGCAATCAGCCCCAGCATTTT.

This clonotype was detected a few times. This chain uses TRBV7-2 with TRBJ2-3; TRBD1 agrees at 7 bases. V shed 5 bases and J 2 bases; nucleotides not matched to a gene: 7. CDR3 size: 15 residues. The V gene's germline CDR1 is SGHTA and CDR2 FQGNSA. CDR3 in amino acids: CASSLLTGFTDTQYF. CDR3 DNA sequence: TGTGCCAGCAGCCTCTTGACAGGGTTCACAGATACGCAGTATTTT.

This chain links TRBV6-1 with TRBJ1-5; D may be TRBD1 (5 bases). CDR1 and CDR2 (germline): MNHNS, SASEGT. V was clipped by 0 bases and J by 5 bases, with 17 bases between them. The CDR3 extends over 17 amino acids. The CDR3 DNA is TGTGCCAGCAGTGAAGCGAGCCGGGGGGGTTCCTATCAGCCCCAGCATTTT. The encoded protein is CASSEASRGGSYQPQHF.